The 19 T cell receptor beta chains in this list originate from one sample, sequenced in a study of identical twins. From the 5' RACE reads, TCRdb called clonotypes with MiXCR, one entry per CDR3 protein. The data show about 300,000 distinct CDR3 sequences, with 10% to 15% seen just once and just over 7% held by the top ten. The sample was also linked to a second study, of yellow fever vaccine responses in identical twins.

Source material: CD8+ T cells sorted from blood. The receptor source for this set is a woman between 18 and 29 years old in good health.

This chain joins TRBV28 and TRBJ2-2, with 9 bases identical to TRBD1. This CDR3 spans 16 amino acids. Looked up from germline, CDR1 is MDHEN and CDR2 is SYDVKM. V was clipped by 3 bases and J by 5 bases; unmatched bases: 7. CDR3 residues: CASSFIGQGLTGELFF. The CDR3 DNA sequence: TGTGCCAGCAGTTTTATCGGACAGGGGTTGACCGGGGAGCTGTTTTTT.

This clonotype was picked up a small number of times. The V and J genes are TRBV6-4 and TRBJ2-2; no reliable D call. CDR1 and CDR2 (germline): MRHNA, SNTAGT. The CDR3 runs 14 residues. V was clipped by 2 bases and J by 6 bases, with 10 bases between them. CDR3 amino acids: CASSDGVLAGELFF. In nucleotides, the CDR3 is TGTGCCAGCAGTGACGGTGTGCTAGCCGGGGAGCTGTTTTTT.

This clonotype was detected only a few times. The V and J genes are TRBV5-5 and TRBJ2-2; D may be TRBD2 (5 bases). The CDR3 contains 15 residues. With 5 bases removed from V and 2 bases from J, the gap between germline ends came to 13 bases. Germline V lookup: CDR1 SGHKS, CDR2 YYEKEE (reference sequence). CDR3 bases: TGTGCCAGCAGTTCCTCGTCGGGAAACACCGGGGAGCTGTTTTTT. This encodes CASSSSSGNTGELFF.

This clonotype showed up just once. A read error is possible here, since a much larger clone lies one base away. The V gene is TRBV25-1, the J gene TRBJ2-1; D call uncertain. The CDR3 length is 12 residues. Trimming stripped 3 bases from V and 7 bases from J, with 7 bases between. Germline CDR1 is MGHDK and CDR2 is SYGVNS. CDR3 protein: CASSDWKNEQFF. The CDR3 bases are TGTGCCAGCAGTGATTGGAAGAATGAGCAGTTCTTC.

This clonotype was counted a single time. CDR3 nucleotide sequence: TGTGCCAGCAGCAGAGGTGGTGGTGAGCAGTTCTTC. It translates to CASSRGGGEQFF. The J gene is TRBJ2-1, the V gene TRBV11-2; unclear D gene. This CDR3 has 12 residues. Germline lookup yields CDR1 SGHAT and CDR2 FQNNGV. V was pared by 5 bases and J by 9 bases, with 11 bases between.

The chain carries TRBV7-9 and TRBJ2-1; D is uncertain. V dropped 5 bases and J dropped 9 bases, with 11 bases sitting between them. This CDR3 contains 12 residues. Germline assignment: CDR1 SEHNR and CDR2 FQNEAQ (reference sequence). CDR3 in amino acids: CASSPLRPEQFF. DNA for the CDR3: TGTGCCAGCAGCCCCCTCAGACCTGAGCAGTTCTTC.

The chain is built from TRBV11-2 and TRBJ2-2; TRBD2 matches at 11 bases. The V gene's germline CDR1 is SGHAT and CDR2 FQNNGV. V was pared by 3 bases and J by 2 bases, with 2 bases of the junction left unmatched. This CDR3 has 16 amino acids. This CDR3 is CASSFGLAGNTGELFF. The CDR3 nucleotides are TGTGCCAGCAGCTTCGGACTAGCGGGTAACACCGGGGAGCTGTTTTTT.

The V gene is TRBV4-1, the J gene TRBJ1-1; D unresolved. The length of the CDR3 is 17 residues. Between the trimmed V and J ends, which lost 2 bases and 1 base, there was a span of 17 bases. CDR1 and CDR2 from the germline V gene are MGHRA and YSYEKL. This CDR3 is CASSQFHSPETNTEAFF. In DNA form, the CDR3 reads TGCGCCAGCAGCCAATTTCACAGTCCAGAAACGAACACTGAAGCTTTCTTT.

The rearrangement links TRBV7-6 to TRBJ2-3; D is uncertain. The CDR3 consists of 16 residues. The germline V gene has CDR1 SGHVS and CDR2 FNYEAQ. V lost 3 bases and J 2 bases, leaving 15 bases between the germline ends. The CDR3 sequence is CASSLHVRGATDTQYF. In DNA form, the CDR3 reads TGTGCCAGCAGCTTGCATGTTCGTGGTGCCACAGATACGCAGTATTTT.

The chain combines TRBV12-3 or TRBV12-4 with TRBJ2-5; 8 bases are a match to TRBD2. The CDR3 loop spans 16 amino acids. J was trimmed by 0 bases and V by 5 bases; bases with no gene match: 8. CDR3 nucleotides: TGTGCCAGCAGTATCAGGACTAGCAACCACCAAGAGACCCAGTACTTC. As protein: CASSIRTSNHQETQYF.

This clonotype occurred a few times. The gene calls are TRBV5-1 and TRBJ1-1, with D maybe TRBD1 (5 bases). The V end was cut by 0 bases, the J end by 2 bases, with 17 bases between. The CDR3 is 17 residues long. Germline CDR1 SGHRS, CDR2 YFSETQ. In nucleotides, the CDR3 is TGCGCCAGCAGCTTGGCCGGAGCAGGGACGGCTAACACTGAAGCTTTCTTT. This encodes CASSLAGAGTANTEAFF.

The chain employs TRBV13 and TRBJ2-1; 16 nucleotides line up with TRBD2. CDR1 and CDR2 from the germline V gene are PRHDT and FYEKMQ (reference sequence). The junction had 3 bases not matched to a gene; V was cut back by 4 bases and J by 0 bases. The CDR3 runs to 18 residues. The CDR3 bases are TGTGCCAGCAGCTGGGGACTAGCGGGGGGGAGCTCCTACAATGAGCAGTTCTTC. This encodes CASSWGLAGGSSYNEQFF.

CDR3 region: CASASGTENYEQYF. As DNA, the CDR3 is TGTGCCAGCGCCTCCGGGACTGAAAACTACGAGCAGTACTTC. The chain has TRBV25-1 and TRBJ2-7, with D perhaps TRBD2 (6 bases). Germline V gene data show CDR1 as MGHDK and CDR2 as SYGVNS. V gave up 8 bases and J gave up 3 bases, with 17 bases separating them. The CDR3 has 14 residues.

The chain is built from TRBV28 and TRBJ2-5; 9 nucleotides agree with TRBD2. Germline CDR1 is MDHEN and CDR2 is SYDVKM. The CDR3 is made up of 16 amino acids. The V and J ends lost 6 bases and 2 bases, in that order; junction bases with no gene match: 10. The CDR3 DNA sequence: TGTGCCAGCAGACGATCGACTAGCGGCCCACAAGAGACCCAGTACTTC. Amino acid sequence: CASRRSTSGPQETQYF.

This clonotype has only a few counts. The chain has TRBV2 and TRBJ2-4; a possible D gene is TRBD1 (5 bases). V was cut by 2 bases and J by 3 bases, with 11 bases left in between. This CDR3 contains 15 residues. Per germline, CDR1 SNHLY and CDR2 FYNNEI. The CDR3 loop is CASSERADSKNIQYF. In DNA form, the CDR3 reads TGTGCCAGCAGTGAAAGAGCCGACAGCAAAAACATTCAGTACTTC.

This clonotype was found a few times. This CDR3 reads CATSREASIDSYNEQFF. In DNA, the CDR3 is TGTGCCACCAGCAGAGAGGCTAGCATCGATTCCTACAATGAGCAGTTCTTC. The V and J genes are TRBV15 and TRBJ2-1; D might be TRBD2 (5 bases). CDR3 length: 17 amino acids. Trimming cost V 0 bases and J 1 base, with 13 bases left between them. In germline, CDR1 is LNHNV, CDR2 YYDKDF (reference sequence).

This chain links TRBV27 with TRBJ2-1; tentative D call: TRBD1 (6 bases). Looked up from germline, CDR1 is MNHEY and CDR2 is SMNVEV (reference sequence). The V and J ends lost 6 bases and 4 bases respectively, with 13 bases between them. The CDR3 length is 14 residues. The DNA for the CDR3 is TGTGCCAGCAGCGATCACAGGGTATACAATGAGCAGTTCTTC. It specifies CASSDHRVYNEQFF.

In regard to this clonotype: At one of its ends the junction is not consistent with the germline gene, which may arise from a read error. The rearrangement links TRBV9 to TRBJ2-2, with 8 bases identical to TRBD2. Germline assignment: CDR1 SGDLS and CDR2 YYNGEE. The CDR3 spans 14 residues. Here the CDR3 DNA reads TGTGCCAGCACGGGGGGGCCGAACACCGTGGAGCTGTTTTTT. Translated, it gives CASTGGPNTVELFF. The full variable domain, completed using reference TRBV9 and TRBJ2-2, is DSGVTQTPKHLITATGQRVTLRCSPRSGDLSVYWYQQSLDQGLQFLIQYYNGEERAKGNILERFSAQQFPDLHSELNLSSLELGDSALYFCASTGGPNTVELFFGEGSRLTVL.

In this sample, this clonotype turned up a few times. V usage is TRBV19 and J usage is TRBJ2-2; D is uncertain. The CDR3 spans 15 residues. The germline V gene encodes CDR1 LNHDA and CDR2 SQIVND (reference sequence). V lost 8 bases, J lost 7 bases, and 20 bases lay in between. CDR3 coding DNA: TGTGCCAGTTTTACCCCCCGGGTCGCCGGCGGGGAGCTGTTTTTT. Translating it yields CASFTPRVAGGELFF.